This T cell receptor (beta chain) originates from a study of vaccination and CD4 T cells after COVID-19. For the study at large: Median time from second vaccine dose to sampling was 60 to 80 days (14 to 241). Overall study findings and caveats: Spike mono-reactivity marked 304 of 307 vaccine-specific clones in convalescent patients.

Comments on this clonotype: Its antigen is currently unknown.

CD4+ T cells that had been cultured provided DNA sequenced with the Oncomine TCR Beta short-read assay. From cultured CD4+ T cells, genomic DNA was extracted. Each CDR3 protein gets one entry after TCRdb re-called the PCR reads with MiXCR. The table lists under 4,500 distinct CDR3 sequences, about 30% of them singletons. The sample's treatment: approximately 9-day PBMC culture with coronavirus spike peptide pools or control peptides (ViraFEST assay). This TCR derives from a human donor who had recovered from COVID-19. Material: CD4+ T cells from blood, cultured in vitro.

CDR3 bases: TGCAGTGCTAGGCTAAGACGGAACTCTGGAAACACCATATATTTT. Translating gives CSARLRRNSGNTIYF. This sequence joins TRBV20-1 and TRBJ1-3; no clear D gene. This CDR3 comprises 15 residues. The V end lost 3 bases, the J end lost 0 bases, and 12 bases lay between the germline ends. Germline assignment: CDR1 DFQATT and CDR2 SNEGSKA (reference sequence).